Listed below are T cell receptor beta chains from one sample, sequenced in a study of CD8 T cells in Susac syndrome. TCRdb re-called the immunoSEQ multiplex PCR reads with MiXCR, one entry per CDR3 protein. The data contain about 190,000 distinct CDR3 sequences, about 95% of them seen just once; the ten biggest clones take up 0.1%. Sequenced input: CD4+ T cells from PBMCs. The receptors originated from a human donor in good health. The CDR3 runs from the conserved cysteine through the conserved F or W. Each record gives: V gene, D gene, CDR3 length, clone size, J gene, CDR3 DNA, CDR3 protein. D genes are given only for firm matches. Clone size is shown for a subset of rows, as once, few, many or a class of expanded clone.

TRBV20-1,-,16,once,TRBJ2-3,TGCAGTGCCCCACAATTAGGCTACCGAAGCACAGATACGCAGTATTTT,CSAPQLGYRSTDTQYF
TRBV9,-,15,once,TRBJ2-1,TGTGCCAGCAGCGTAGAGCAGAAGAGATACAATGAGCAGTTCTTC,CASSVEQKRYNEQFF
TRBV29-1,TRBD1,14,-,TRBJ1-1,TGCAGCGTTGAGAGGAGTCTGGGACAGTATGAAGCTTTCTTT,CSVERSLGQYEAFF
TRBV3-1,-,14,once,TRBJ1-6,TGTGCCAGCAGCGACACGGACACGAATTCACCCCTCCACTTT,CASSDTDTNSPLHF
TRBV5-1,TRBD1,14,once,TRBJ2-3,TGCGCCAGCAGCTGGGGACAGATCACAGATACGCAGTATTTT,CASSWGQITDTQYF
TRBV20-1,TRBD1,15,-,TRBJ2-7,TGCAGTGCTATTCCGGGACAGGGGGCGAAGGACGAGCAGTACTTC,CSAIPGQGAKDEQYF
TRBV21-1,-,14,-,TRBJ1-6,TGTGCCAGCAAGGAAGCGGGTTCAAAATCACCCCTCCACTTT,CASKEAGSKSPLHF
TRBV12-3/TRBV12-4,-,16,-,TRBJ1-5,TGTGCCAGCAGTCCGAGGGGGGGCTTGAGCAATCAGCCCCAGCATTTT,CASSPRGGLSNQPQHF
TRBV6-2/TRBV6-3,-,16,-,TRBJ2-7,TGTGCCAGCAGTTATTCCGCGAAACAGATGACCTACGAGCAGTACTTC,CASSYSAKQMTYEQYF
TRBV7-9,-,12,once,TRBJ2-7,TGTGCCAGCAGACGTCACGGCTACGAGCAGTACTTC,CASRRHGYEQYF
TRBV3-1,-,15,-,TRBJ2-3,TGTGCCAGCAGCCGGCGGGGGCTGAGCACAGATACGCAGTATTTT,CASSRRGLSTDTQYF
TRBV6-1,-,16,-,TRBJ1-2,TGTGCCAGCAGTCGTGGCCCCAGAGGGACCCACTATGGCTACACCTTC,CASSRGPRGTHYGYTF
TRBV29-1,-,14,-,TRBJ2-1,TGCAGCGTTGATCGGTCAGGGGGGACCCATGAGCAGTTCTTC,CSVDRSGGTHEQFF
TRBV5-1,TRBD1,14,-,TRBJ1-1,TGCGCCAGCAGCCGGACAGGGGCTAACACTGAAGCTTTCTTT,CASSRTGANTEAFF
TRBV24-1,-,14,-,TRBJ2-5,TGTGCCACCAGTGATTTGCAAGAGGGAGAGACCCAGTACTTC,CATSDLQEGETQYF
TRBV9,-,13,-,TRBJ2-1,TGTGCCAGCAGCGTGACAGGTTACAATGAGCAGTTCTTC,CASSVTGYNEQFF
TRBV29-1,-,13,-,TRBJ1-1,TGCAGCGTTGAACGGGACTTGAACACTGAAGCTTTCTTT,CSVERDLNTEAFF
TRBV5-1,TRBD1,18,once,TRBJ2-6,TGCGCCAGCAGCCCCCGGGACAGGCCTCCCTCTGGGGCCAACGTCCTGACTTTC,CASSPRDRPPSGANVLTF
TRBV23-1,-,15,once,TRBJ2-3,TGCGCCAGCAGTCAATCGAACCAGCACACAGATACGCAGTATTTT,CASSQSNQHTDTQYF
TRBV6-2/TRBV6-3,-,14,-,TRBJ2-3,TGTGCCAGCAGTTACGGACTCAACACAGATACGCAGTATTTT,CASSYGLNTDTQYF
TRBV7-2,-,15,-,TRBJ2-1,TGTGCCAGCAGCTTTTCGAAAACTAGTTACAATGAGCAGTTCTTC,CASSFSKTSYNEQFF
TRBV5-1,-,13,-,TRBJ2-3,TGCGCCAGCAGCCAACCCGGGACAGATACGCAGTATTTT,CASSQPGTDTQYF
TRBV5-1,-,13,-,TRBJ2-1,TGCGCCAGCAGCGGCAGGGTAGGAAATGAGCAGTTCTTC,CASSGRVGNEQFF
TRBV20-1,TRBD2,14,-,TRBJ2-5,TGCAGTGCTCCACTTTATAGCGGGGAGGAGACCCAGTACTTC,CSAPLYSGEETQYF
TRBV3-1,-,16,-,TRBJ1-5,TGTGCCAGCAGCCCGGGAGTTTGGGTCCGCAATCAGCCCCAGCATTTT,CASSPGVWVRNQPQHF
TRBV6-5,-,13,-,TRBJ2-2,TGTGCCAGCAGTACCGGGACCCGCGGGGAGCTGTTTTTT,CASSTGTRGELFF
TRBV10-3,TRBD2,15,once,TRBJ2-5,TGTGCCATCAGGGACTCTAGCGGACCCGGGGAGACCCAGTACTTC,CAIRDSSGPGETQYF
TRBV12-3/TRBV12-4,-,15,-,TRBJ1-1,TGTGCCAGCAGTTTAGCCAGGGTATTGAACACTGAAGCTTTCTTT,CASSLARVLNTEAFF
TRBV28,-,15,-,TRBJ1-5,TGTGCCAGCAGTCCCCCGGCAGGGGTTGGTCAGCCCCAGCATTTT,CASSPPAGVGQPQHF
TRBV27,TRBD2,14,-,TRBJ2-7,TGTGCCAGCAGTCCGACTAGCGGGGGCTACGAGCAGTACTTC,CASSPTSGGYEQYF
TRBV5-4,-,14,-,TRBJ1-2,TGTGCCAGCAGCTTGGCAACTAATAACTATGGCTACACCTTC,CASSLATNNYGYTF
TRBV9,-,12,-,TRBJ1-6,TGTGCCAGCAGCGTAGATGATACACCCCTCCACTTT,CASSVDDTPLHF
TRBV24-1,-,14,-,TRBJ2-5,TGTGCCACCAGTGATGTCGTAGGGCGAGAGACCCAGTACTTC,CATSDVVGRETQYF
TRBV5-1,-,13,-,TRBJ2-7,TGCGCCAGCAGCTTCGACCTGCGAGACGAGCAGTACTTC,CASSFDLRDEQYF
TRBV20-1,-,14,-,TRBJ2-7,TGCAGTGCTAGAGTGGCAGGGGCGGCCTACGAGCAGTACTTC,CSARVAGAAYEQYF
TRBV11-3,-,13,-,TRBJ2-5,TGTGCCAGCAGCTCCTCTCCTGCGGAGACCCAGTACTTC,CASSSSPAETQYF
TRBV3-1,TRBD2,18,-,TRBJ2-5,TGTGCCAGCAGCCAAGACTGGCTAGCGGGGGACCTCAGGGAGACCCAGTACTTC,CASSQDWLAGDLRETQYF
TRBV5-1,-,12,-,TRBJ2-1,TGCGCCAGCAGCTCGACCAACAAGGGGCAGTTCTTC,CASSSTNKGQFF
TRBV28,-,12,-,TRBJ1-5,TGTGCCATCGAGGAAAGCAATCAGCCCCAGCATTTT,CAIEESNQPQHF
TRBV5-6,-,13,-,TRBJ2-5,TGTGCCAGCAGGCGACAGGAGCAAGAGACCCAGTACTTC,CASRRQEQETQYF
TRBV5-1,-,12,-,TRBJ2-7,TGCGCCAGCCGGGGGACCTCCTACGAGCAGTACTTC,CASRGTSYEQYF
TRBV15,-,14,-,TRBJ2-1,TGTGCCACCAGCATCGGGGTTACCTACAATGAGCAGTTCTTC,CATSIGVTYNEQFF
TRBV7-2,-,14,-,TRBJ2-5,TGTGCCAGCAGCTCCGGGACTCCAGCTGGGACCCAGTACTTC,CASSSGTPAGTQYF
TRBV27,-,15,-,TRBJ2-5,TGTGCCAGCAGTTTTCTCGGCAGCACCGAAGAGACCCAGTACTTC,CASSFLGSTEETQYF
TRBV5-1,TRBD1,16,-,TRBJ2-2,TGCGCCAGCAGCTTCCCCGGACAGGGGGCGATCGGGGAGCTGTTTTTT,CASSFPGQGAIGELFF
TRBV12-3/TRBV12-4,-,14,once,TRBJ2-2,TGTGCCAGCAGGATAACAGGGATCACCGGGGAGCTGTTTTTT,CASRITGITGELFF
TRBV28,TRBD1,14,-,TRBJ1-2,TGTGCCAGCAGCACCCCGGGACAGAACTATGGCTACACCTTC,CASSTPGQNYGYTF
TRBV4-3,-,13,-,TRBJ2-1,TGCGCCAGCAGCTCCCTCTCGGGGTCTGAGCAGTTCTTC,CASSSLSGSEQFF
TRBV12-3/TRBV12-4,-,12,-,TRBJ1-2,TGTGCCAGCAGTTTAGAGGGATATGGCTACACCTTC,CASSLEGYGYTF
TRBV27,-,15,-,TRBJ1-1,TGTGCCAGCACCCAGACGTACGGACAGCCACTTCAAGCTTTCTTT,CASTQTYGQPLQAFF
TRBV27,TRBD2,13,-,TRBJ2-7,TGTGCCAGTCGTTGGGGGGGCTCCTACGAGCAGTACTTC,CASRWGGSYEQYF
TRBV3-1,-,14,-,TRBJ2-7,TGTGCCAGCAGCCCCCGTCGAGGACTACGCGAGCAGTACTTC,CASSPRRGLREQYF
TRBV15,-,18,-,TRBJ2-7,TGTGCCACCAGCAGAGATCTTTTGTCCGGGACAAACTCCTACGAGCAGTACTTC,CATSRDLLSGTNSYEQYF